A single sample gave rise to the 22 T cell receptor beta chains below, sequenced in a study of T cells after somatic rescue of genetic block. Generated by immunoSEQ multiplex PCR, the TCRdb table keeps only in-frame clones and is missing some. Among roughly 92,000 clones listed, 85% to 90% were seen once. Sequencing was carried out using peripheral blood mononuclear cells (PBMCs). Receptors were obtained from a woman between 18 and 30 years old.

The chain links TRBV19 to TRBJ2-7, with 7 bases matching TRBD1. Trimming at V came to 6 bases and at J to 3 bases, leaving 14 bases not matched to a gene. Germline V lookup: CDR1 LNHDA, CDR2 SQIVND (reference sequence). The CDR3 extends over 16 amino acids. The CDR3 spells CASSPRDSSFYYEQYF. In nucleotides, the CDR3 is TGTGCCAGTAGCCCCCGGGACAGCTCCTTCTACTACGAGCAGTACTTC.

This chain uses TRBV30 with TRBJ1-1; the match to TRBD1 covers 7 bases. The CDR3 runs 13 residues. The germline gives CDR1 GTSNPN, CDR2 SVGIG (reference sequence). The J segment lost 0 bases and the V segment lost 5 bases, leaving 3 bases of the junction unmatched. CDR3 sequence reads: CAWEQGMNTEAFF. CDR3 coding DNA: TGTGCCTGGGAACAGGGGATGAACACTGAAGCTTTCTTT.

The chain links TRBV27 to TRBJ2-5, with a possible D match to TRBD2 (6 bases). CDR1 MNHEY and CDR2 SMNVEV come from the germline V gene (reference sequence). There are 15 residues in the CDR3. Trimming shortened V by 5 bases and J by 0 bases, and 13 bases separated the two germline ends. The CDR3 spells CASSRRGRYQETQYF. CDR3 nucleotide sequence: TGTGCCAGCAGTAGGAGGGGCCGGTACCAAGAGACCCAGTACTTC.

The chain carries TRBV19 and TRBJ1-5; D may be TRBD1 (5 bases). Per germline, CDR1 LNHDA and CDR2 SQIVND (reference sequence). Trimming took 5 bases from V and 2 from J, leaving 16 bases between them. The CDR3 has 16 amino acids. The CDR3 sequence is CASSASGQGRNQPQHF. In DNA, the CDR3 is TGTGCCAGTAGTGCGTCGGGGCAGGGACGCAATCAGCCCCAGCATTTT. Drawing the rest from reference TRBV19 and TRBJ1-5, the complete variable domain is DGGITQSPKYLFRKEGQNVTLSCEQNLNHDAMYWYRQDPGQGLRLIYYSQIVNDFQKGDIAEGYSVSREKKESFPLTVTSAQKNPTAFYLCASSASGQGRNQPQHFGDGTRLSIL.

The gene calls are TRBV9 and TRBJ2-1, with 10 bases aligning to TRBD2. Looked up from germline, CDR1 is SGDLS and CDR2 is YYNGEE. The CDR3 has 16 amino acids. With 3 bases clipped from V and 5 bases from J, the junction kept 8 bases outside the gene matches. CDR3 sequence reads: CASSAPEREGHNEQFF. Written as DNA, the CDR3 is TGTGCCAGCAGCGCCCCCGAGCGGGAGGGCCACAATGAGCAGTTCTTC.

CDR3 region: CASSIDRGGNQPQHF. DNA for the CDR3: TGTGCCAGTAGTATCGACAGGGGAGGAAATCAGCCCCAGCATTTT. The J gene is TRBJ1-5, the V gene TRBV19, with 8 bases identical to TRBD1. Germline CDR1 is LNHDA and CDR2 is SQIVND (reference sequence). The length of the CDR3 is 15 residues. V shed 3 bases and J 4 bases; nucleotides not matched to a gene: 5.

The rearrangement uses TRBV6-6 and TRBJ2-7; D tentatively reads TRBD1 or TRBD2 (5 bases each). Trimming took off 6 bases at V and 0 bases at J, with 15 bases between the two ends. The CDR3 is made up of 15 amino acids. Looked up from germline, CDR1 is MNHNY and CDR2 is SVGAGI (reference sequence). In DNA, the CDR3 is TGTGCCAGCAGAAGTGGGGACGCTAGCTCCTACGAGCAGTACTTC. This sequence encodes CASRSGDASSYEQYF.

The gene calls are TRBV7-2 and TRBJ2-2; weak D call: TRBD1 (6 bases). CDR1 is SGHTA, CDR2 FQGNSA, per germline. Trimming pared 5 bases from V and 2 bases from J, leaving 15 bases between. The CDR3 loop spans 16 amino acids. CDR3 coding DNA: TGTGCCAGCAGCCTAACCGGGACAACCAACACCGGGGAGCTGTTTTTT. Translation: CASSLTGTTNTGELFF.

V gene TRBV2 combines with J gene TRBJ2-4; 8 bases line up with TRBD2. The CDR3 runs to 18 residues. J gave up 3 bases and V 6 bases, and 16 bases lay outside the gene matches. The germline gives CDR1 SNHLY, CDR2 FYNNEI. The CDR3 is CASRSRPQREYGKNIQYF. The CDR3 region has the DNA TGTGCCAGCAGGTCCAGACCTCAGCGGGAGTACGGCAAAAACATTCAGTACTTC.

The gene calls are TRBV29-1 and TRBJ2-3; TRBD1 matches 8 bases. Germline values: CDR1 SQVTM, CDR2 ANQGSEA. V lost 3 bases to trimming and J lost 4 bases; unmatched junction nucleotides: 9. CDR3 length: 15 residues. Written as DNA, the CDR3 is TGCAGCGTTGAGGCATCAGGGGGCGCGGCAGATACGCAGTATTTT. Protein product: CSVEASGGAADTQYF.

This clone was counted once. The chain has TRBV10-3 and TRBJ2-5; TRBD2 might be the D (6 bases). Germline assignment: CDR1 ENHRY and CDR2 SYGVKD. The germline V and J ends were trimmed by 3 bases and 0 bases, with 8 bases remaining between them. The CDR3 consists of 14 residues. This CDR3 is CAISERLDQETQYF. For the CDR3, the DNA is TGTGCCATCAGTGAAAGACTAGACCAAGAGACCCAGTACTTC.

V gene TRBV27 combines with J gene TRBJ1-1; 9 bases map to TRBD1. With 10 bases clipped from V and 3 bases from J, the junction kept 12 bases outside the gene matches. CDR1 MNHEY and CDR2 SMNVEV come from the germline V gene (reference sequence). The CDR3 has 15 residues. The CDR3 DNA reads as TGTGCCACCCGGGGACAGGGCCTCGGTTACACTGAAGCTTTCTTT. This translates into CATRGQGLGYTEAFF.

This chain uses TRBV10-3 with TRBJ1-2; TRBD1 matches 7 bases. J gave up 8 bases and V 8 bases, and 11 bases lay outside the gene matches. The CDR3 covers 13 residues. The germline gives CDR1 ENHRY, CDR2 SYGVKD. The CDR3 DNA reads as TGTGCCATCCAAGAGGAGGGGGCAGGGGGCTACACCTTC. It yields the protein CAIQEEGAGGYTF.

The chain has TRBV29-1 and TRBJ2-1; either TRBD1 or TRBD2 may fit D (5 bases each). The CDR3 length is 14 residues. Trimming removed 6 bases from V and 2 bases from J, with 14 bases in between. The germline gives CDR1 SQVTM, CDR2 ANQGSEA. CDR3 DNA sequence: TGCAGCGTCGGCCTGAGGGGTACCTACAATGAGCAGTTCTTC. Its translation: CSVGLRGTYNEQFF.

The genes are TRBV6-1 and TRBJ1-2; D call uncertain. CDR3 length: 13 amino acids. CDR1 is MNHNS, CDR2 SASEGT, per germline. Trimming left V 10 bases short and J 2 bases short, with 14 bases between. The CDR3 protein is CATESDENYGYTF. CDR3 coding DNA: TGTGCCACTGAATCTGACGAGAACTATGGCTACACCTTC.

J is TRBJ2-1 and V is TRBV12-2; TRBD2 was called by the table and not checked on the DNA. TRBV12-2 is a listed pseudogene. The CDR3 spans 15 residues. The CDR3 reads CASSVTRRFGGMRVF. CDR3 in DNA: TGTGCAAGTTCGGTCACGCGTAGGTTCGGCGGGATGAGAGTCTTC.

The rearrangement uses TRBV27 and TRBJ2-3, with D possibly TRBD2 on 6 matching bases. The CDR3 consists of 12 residues. From germline, CDR1 is MNHEY and CDR2 SMNVEV (reference sequence). Trimming removed 5 bases at V and 12 bases at J, with 15 bases between. CDR3 nucleotide sequence: TGTGCCAGCAGTCCCCTGGGGGGACCACAGTATTTT. Protein: CASSPLGGPQYF.

The chain is built from TRBV13 and TRBJ2-5; no firm D call. CDR1 is PRHDT and CDR2 is FYEKMQ in the germline V gene (reference sequence). The length of the CDR3 is 13 residues. The V gene lost 5 bases and the J gene lost 2 bases, with 9 bases spanning the gap. CDR3 residues: CASSLEAQETQYF. Written as DNA, the CDR3 is TGTGCCAGCAGCCTAGAGGCTCAAGAGACCCAGTACTTC.

The rearrangement links TRBV30 to TRBJ2-3; D perhaps matches TRBD1 (5 bases). V dropped 0 bases and J dropped 9 bases, with 10 bases sitting between them. Germline assignment: CDR1 GTSNPN and CDR2 SVGIG (reference sequence). The CDR3 length is 12 residues. The CDR3 DNA reads as TGTGCCTGGAGTGTAGGTGGACAAACGCAGTATTTT. Amino acids: CAWSVGGQTQYF.

The chain has TRBV7-9 and TRBJ2-3; TRBD2 matches at 13 bases. The CDR3 length is 17 residues. Germline-derived CDR1 and CDR2 are SEHNR and FQNEAQ (reference sequence). With 3 bases clipped from V and 8 bases from J, the junction kept 11 bases outside the gene matches. CDR3 DNA: TGTGCCAGCAGCTTCGCCGGGACTAGCGGGACCCAGGGTACGCAGTATTTT. This codes for CASSFAGTSGTQGTQYF.

V is TRBV7-3 and J is TRBJ2-7, with 7 bases fitting TRBD2. V shed 5 bases, J shed 6 bases, and the junction held 7 bases outside the gene matches. This CDR3 is built from 13 residues. Germline V lookup: CDR1 SGHTA, CDR2 FQGTGA. CDR3 coding DNA: TGTGCCAGCAGCCCGGGGAGGGATCGCGAGCAGTACTTC. Its translation is CASSPGRDREQYF.

The genes are TRBV18 and TRBJ2-7, with D possibly matching TRBD1 (5 bases). V lost 3 bases, J lost 7 bases, and 16 bases lay in between. CDR3 length: 14 amino acids. CDR1 and CDR2 (germline): KGHSH, LQKENI. The CDR3 bases are TGTGCCAGCTCACCCGGACGGACACCTATAGAGCAGTACTTC. It encodes CASSPGRTPIEQYF.